A selection of T cell receptor beta chains follows, all from one sample in a study of tumor-infiltrating lymphocytes in primary liver carcinoma. TCRdb used MiXCR to reprocess the multiplex PCR reads, holding one entry per CDR3 protein. Among around 88,000 distinct CDR3 sequences listed, about 73% were seen once. Sample: tumor-adjacent normal liver tissue. The receptors derive from a middle-aged man with primary liver carcinoma and hepatitis B virus infection. The CDR3 runs from the conserved cysteine through the conserved F or W. A D gene is named only where the DNA matches it firmly. Not all rows give a size; the values are once, few, many and, for expanded clones, a class.

TRBJ2-7,TRBV11-2,TRBD2,-,TGTGTCAGCAAAGCGTGTGTAGCGGGGATGCACTACGAGCAGTACTTC,CVSKACVAGMHYEQYF
TRBJ1-5,TRBV6-1,-,many,TGTGCCACCCTCTCTCAGGGAGGCAGCAATCAGCCCCAGCATTTT,CATLSQGGSNQPQHF
TRBJ2-1,TRBV7-9,-,-,TGTGCCGGCAGCTTAGATCTTGAGCAGTTCTTC,CAGSLDLEQFF
TRBJ2-7,TRBV5-1,TRBD1,-,TGCACCAGCAGCTCGACAGGGGATGGCTACGAGCAGTACTTC,CTSSSTGDGYEQYF
TRBJ1-2,TRBV24-1,-,-,TGTGTCACCAGCACTCCGGGACAAAGCTATGGCTACACCTTC,CVTSTPGQSYGYTF
TRBJ2-7,TRBV7-9,TRBD2,-,TGTACAAGAAGCATGGGGACTAGCTCAGGGCAGTACTTC,CTRSMGTSSGQYF
TRBJ2-7,TRBV6-1,TRBD2,-,TGTGCCAGCAGTCTTGGACTAGCGGCCTGCGAGGAGTACTTC,CASSLGLAACEEYF
TRBJ2-3,TRBV6-6,TRBD2,many,TGTGCCAGCAGACCCAACCTAGCGGGAGGGGCAGATACGCAGTATTTT,CASRPNLAGGADTQYF
TRBJ2-7,TRBV6-6,TRBD2,-,TGTGCCAGCAGTTGGGACTACTGGCAGTACTTC,CASSWDYWQYF
TRBJ2-1,TRBV5-5,-,many,TGTGCCAGCAGCTTGGCCAGAGGCAGCCTTGGGCAGTTCTTC,CASSLARGSLGQFF
TRBJ2-1,TRBV4-2,-,-,TGTGCCAGCAGCCAGGAAGGCGCGAGGGCCAATCGCAATAAGCAGTTCTTC,CASSQEGARANRNKQFF
TRBJ2-3,TRBV11-2,-,-,TGTGCCAGTAGCCGGCCGGCGGGGAGCACAGATACGCAGTGTTTT,CASSRPAGSTDTQCF
TRBJ2-7,TRBV28,-,-,TGTGCCAGTATGGTGGGGCCAGGCGAGTGGGAAGAGCAGTACTTC,CASMVGPGEWEEQYF
TRBJ1-5,TRBV6-1,-,-,TGTGCCAGCAGTGAACGGGGCCTTGGCAATCAGTCCGAGCATTTT,CASSERGLGNQSEHF
TRBJ2-1,TRBV29-1,-,many,TGCAGCGCCTCGGAGGATGAGCAGTTCTTC,CSASEDEQFF
TRBJ2-3,TRBV19,TRBD2,-,TGTGCCAGTAGCCGAGGACTAGCCTTTAGCACAGATACGCAGTATTTT,CASSRGLAFSTDTQYF
TRBJ2-3,TRBV6-1,TRBD2,many,TGTGCCAGCAGTGCGAGACTAGCGGGCGAAGCGCAGTATTTT,CASSARLAGEAQYF
TRBJ2-3,TRBV11-2,-,-,TGTGCCAGTAGCTTAGATCATGGGGGTTATATGCAGTATTTT,CASSLDHGGYMQYF
TRBJ2-2,TRBV11-2,TRBD1,once,TGTGCCTGCATCTTCCCGACAGGGATGGTCTCCGGGGAGCTGTTTTTT,CACIFPTGMVSGELFF
TRBJ2-7,TRBV11-2,-,-,TGTGCCAACAGTATGGCTGCGTCTAGCTCCTACGAGCAGTACTTC,CANSMAASSSYEQYF